These 12 T cell receptor beta chains share one sample of origin, sequenced in a study of blood T cell repertoires in COVID-19 (dated by TCRdb to about 2020). Library method: the immunoSEQ multiplex PCR assay. As stored in TCRdb, this immuneACCESS dataset retains in-frame rearrangements with V and J assigned. A fraction of the clones does not appear; measured against another copy, unresolved V genes explain less than half of the discrepancy, and the remainder lacks a known reason. Within this sample are around 200,000 clones, with around 88% of them counted one time only. The leading ten clones occupy roughly 2.9% of the sample. The sequenced material came from peripheral blood. The source is a man aged 45 to 65 with active or convalescent COVID-19.

Only one count was recorded for this clone. The chain couples TRBV12-3 or TRBV12-4 to TRBJ2-3, with D uncertain. V was shortened by 5 bases and J by 7 bases, with 10 bases between the two germline ends. The CDR3 length is 12 residues. CDR3 DNA sequence: TGTGCCAGCAGTACATTTTCCAATACGCAGTATTTT. Translation gives CASSTFSNTQYF.

This clone was picked up one time. The V and J genes are TRBV10-3 and TRBJ2-1; tentative D call: TRBD2 (7 bases). CDR1 and CDR2 from the germline V gene are ENHRY and SYGVKD. The CDR3 runs 13 residues. Deletions cut 10 bases from V and 7 bases from J, with 17 bases between. CDR3 coding DNA: TGTGCCACTACCGGGGGGCAACCAAATGAGCAGTTCTTC. It yields the protein CATTGGQPNEQFF.

This clone was counted between two and nine times. The chain combines TRBV5-1 with TRBJ2-5; 9 bases line up with TRBD2. J gave up 2 bases and V 1 base, and 3 bases lay outside the gene matches. Germline values: CDR1 SGHRS, CDR2 YFSETQ. The CDR3 covers 15 residues. CDR3 protein: CASSLFTSGQETQYF. CDR3 in DNA: TGCGCCAGCAGCTTGTTTACTAGCGGGCAAGAGACCCAGTACTTC.

This chain links TRBV6-5 with TRBJ2-7, with 9 bases fitting TRBD2. The germline V gene encodes CDR1 MNHEY and CDR2 SVGAGI. V shed 6 bases, J shed 0 bases, and the junction held 3 bases outside the gene matches. The CDR3 consists of 14 residues. CDR3 nucleotides: TGTGCCAGCAGCCAAGCGGGAGGCTCCTACGAGCAGTACTTC. It is translated as CASSQAGGSYEQYF.

The chain employs TRBV27 and TRBJ2-1, with TRBD2 matching over 15 bases. The CDR3 is 17 residues long. Germline CDR1 MNHEY, CDR2 SMNVEV (reference sequence). The V and J ends lost 5 bases and 2 bases, in that order; junction bases with no gene match: 4. CDR3 DNA sequence: TGTGCCAGCAGTCCGGGACTAGCGGGGGGACCCTACAATGAGCAGTTCTTC. It codes for CASSPGLAGGPYNEQFF.

This rearrangement joins TRBV28 to TRBJ2-2, with TRBD1 identical over 11 bases. Germline values: CDR1 MDHEN, CDR2 SYDVKM. The junction had 4 bases not matched to a gene; V was cut back by 3 bases and J by 4 bases. The CDR3 is 16 residues long. CDR3 DNA sequence: TGTGCCAGCAGTTTTGTTGGGACAGGGGGCACCGGGGAGCTGTTTTTT. This translates into CASSFVGTGGTGELFF.

V usage is TRBV28 and J usage is TRBJ1-3, with D possibly being TRBD1 (6 bases). Trimming shortened V by 3 bases and J by 9 bases, and 12 bases separated the two germline ends. Germline values: CDR1 MDHEN, CDR2 SYDVKM. There are 13 residues in the CDR3. CDR3 coding DNA: TGTGCCAGCAGTTTTGGAACAGGGTCCACCATATATTTT. This sequence encodes CASSFGTGSTIYF.

The chain joins TRBV9 to TRBJ2-3; tentative D call: TRBD1 (5 bases). There are 14 residues in the CDR3. Trimming took off 0 bases at V and 4 bases at J, with 9 bases between the two ends. Germline lookup yields CDR1 SGDLS and CDR2 YYNGEE. The CDR3: CASSVAGRADTQYF. CDR3 bases: TGTGCCAGCAGCGTAGCCGGCAGGGCAGATACGCAGTATTTT.

The rearrangement links TRBV19 to TRBJ2-2; a possible D gene is TRBD2 (6 bases). V lost 0 bases to trimming and J lost 7 bases, with 9 bases between them. Germline CDR1 and CDR2: LNHDA and SQIVND (reference sequence). The CDR3 is 14 amino acids. In DNA form, the CDR3 reads TGTGCCAGTAGTATAGATGCGGGGTACGGGGAGCTGTTTTTT. Protein sequence: CASSIDAGYGELFF.

V and J are TRBV7-6 and TRBJ2-1, with 9 bases matching TRBD2. Germline values: CDR1 SGHVS, CDR2 FNYEAQ. The CDR3 loop spans 17 amino acids. Trimming cost V 3 bases and J 1 base; bases outside gene matches: 7. In nucleotides, the CDR3 is TGTGCCAGCAGCTTCGGTGGCACTAGCGGGTCCTACAATGAGCAGTTCTTC. Residues: CASSFGGTSGSYNEQFF.

The sample holds a few counts of this clone. The chain joins TRBV2 to TRBJ1-6; D unclear. CDR1 and CDR2 from the germline V gene are SNHLY and FYNNEI. Trimming stripped 4 bases from V and 10 bases from J, with 14 bases between. This CDR3 spans 14 amino acids. The CDR3 DNA sequence: TGTGCCAGCAGTGTCCCGGGGAGGAGGTCACCCCTCCACTTT. It yields the protein CASSVPGRRSPLHF.

The V call is TRBV30, the J call TRBJ1-6, with a tentative D call TRBD1 (5 bases). Germline CDR1 is GTSNPN and CDR2 is SVGIG (reference sequence). The CDR3 is made up of 13 amino acids. V was shortened by 5 bases and J by 7 bases, with 12 bases between the two germline ends. In DNA form, the CDR3 reads TGTGCCTGGGGTCCCGGGGGGAATTCACCCCTCCACTTT. Translated: CAWGPGGNSPLHF.